The clone carrying this TCR beta chain was recorded many times. What it binds is not known. These data originate in a study of T cells in Graves' hyperthyroidism and ophthalmopathy. Amplification targeted TCR beta CDR3 regions from RNA transcripts. The HTBI primer set served for first-round RT-PCR of the TCR CDR3. MiXCR was run by TCRdb on the multiplex PCR reads, yielding one entry per CDR3 protein. The table has over 700,000 distinct CDR3 sequences, 30% to 40% seen once. Per the germline V gene, CDR1 is SEHNR and CDR2 is FQNEAQ (reference sequence). CDR3 length equals 12 residues. The V end lost 3 bases, the J end lost 10 bases, and 10 bases lay between the germline ends. Patients showing uncontrolled infection, other autoimmune disease, pregnancy or lactation were ineligible. Study-level points and caveats: Blood held most thyroid clonotypes expanded above 0.001 frequency.

The specimen sequenced was blood. J is TRBJ1-3 and V is TRBV7-9, with D maybe TRBD1 (5 bases). This sequence originates from a woman aged 35 to 49 with Graves' hyperthyroidism. The DNA of the CDR3 is TGTGCCAGCAGCTTGAGCCAGGGAACCATATATTTT. Translated, it gives CASSLSQGTIYF.